Described below is a single T cell receptor beta chain sequence and its context. Its specificity is not known. The source of the sample is a study of cytomegalovirus exposure and HLA in healthy donors. 13 Jbeta primers and 60 Vbeta primers were used for the PCR. The protocol was immunoSEQ multiplex PCR, while the TCRdb copy is restricted to in-frame clones and leaves out a portion. Of over 150,000 clones listed, around 80% are singletons. Germline loops: CDR1 LGHNA, CDR2 YNFKEQ. The CDR3 runs to 15 residues. V was trimmed by 0 bases and J by 5 bases, leaving 13 bases between them. Study-wide results and limits: Later analysis identified a missense DCLRE1C variant that was linked to TCR beta V- and J-gene trimming. Researchers reportedly found TCR beta sequences accurately predicted most subjects' HLA-A and HLA-B alleles. Investigators reported 164 TCR beta chains as tied to cytomegalovirus. Clonal expansion was found to be greater in HLA-associated TCR beta chains than in equally common others in a later analysis.

Sequencing used PBMCs. This TCR was sampled from a woman aged 45-65 years in good health and CMV-seropositive. V gene TRBV4-2 combines with J gene TRBJ1-2; D is perhaps TRBD1 (5 bases). CDR3 sequence (DNA): TGTGCCAGCAGCCAAGATATGGCAGGGTATTATGGCTACACCTTC. It is translated as CASSQDMAGYYGYTF.